These 12 T cell receptor beta chains were all obtained from the same sample, sequenced in a study of T cell responses to AZD1222 COVID-19 vaccine. TCRdb's copy holds only in-frame clones and misses some; the assay was immunoSEQ multiplex PCR. The sample carries 120,000 or so clones, roughly 91% recorded once. Sample: peripheral blood, taken on day 0 of MenACWY control vaccination. The receptor set was obtained from an adult in good health.

The V call is TRBV10-2, the J call TRBJ1-1; D remains ambiguous. Germline assignment: CDR1 WSHSY and CDR2 SAAADI. Trimming took 2 bases from V and 6 from J, leaving 7 bases between them. CDR3 length: 12 residues. The chain's CDR3 is CASSEQTPEAFF. DNA for the CDR3: TGCGCCAGCAGTGAGCAGACCCCTGAAGCTTTCTTT.

The CDR3 DNA reads TGTGCCAGCAGCCAAGGGACTAGCTCTTTATTCAATGAGCAGTTCTTC. Translation gives CASSQGTSSLFNEQFF. The V call is TRBV3-1 (or the pseudogene TRBV3-2), the J call TRBJ2-1; TRBD2 matches at 8 bases. With V trimmed by 1 base and J by 6 bases, 8 bases remained unmatched. CDR1 and CDR2 from the germline V gene are LGHDT and YNNKEL (reference sequence). The CDR3 sequence is 16 residues long.

V usage is TRBV5-4 and J usage is TRBJ2-3; 10 bases agree with TRBD2. Trimming removed 0 bases from V and 5 bases from J; junction bases left unmatched: 9. CDR3 length equals 17 residues. In germline, CDR1 is SGHNT, CDR2 YYREEE (reference sequence). CDR3 nucleotide sequence: TGTGCCAGCAGCTTGGGGCACCTAGCGGGAGCCGGAGATACGCAGTATTTT. Encoded protein: CASSLGHLAGAGDTQYF. The variable domain in full, with the rest retrieved from reference TRBV5-4 and TRBJ2-3, is ETGVTQSPTHLIKTRGQQVTLRCSSQSGHNTVSWYQQALGQGPQFIFQYYREEENGRGNFPPRFSGLQFPNYSSELNVNALELDDSALYLCASSLGHLAGAGDTQYFGPGTRLTVL.

The rearrangement joins TRBV5-4 to TRBJ1-2; D perhaps matches TRBD1 (5 bases). Trimming took 4 bases from V and 8 from J, leaving 15 bases between them. The CDR3 totals 13 residues. Per the germline V gene, CDR1 is SGHNT and CDR2 is YYREEE (reference sequence). The CDR3 loop is CASSLDVGDGYTF. DNA for the CDR3: TGTGCCAGCAGCCTAGACGTGGGGGACGGCTACACCTTC.

The gene calls are TRBV10-1 and TRBJ2-1, with 8 bases identical to TRBD1. The CDR3 has 14 residues. From germline, CDR1 is WNHNN and CDR2 SYGVQD (reference sequence). Trimming at V came to 2 bases and at J to 7 bases, leaving 4 bases not matched to a gene. The CDR3 DNA follows: TGCGCCAGCAGTGAGATGGACAGGGCTAATGAGCAGTTCTTC. As protein: CASSEMDRANEQFF.

CDR3 sequence (DNA): TGCGCCAGCAGCCTTGGGCAGGGGATACCCGGGGAGCTGTTTTTT. Its protein product is CASSLGQGIPGELFF. This rearrangement joins TRBV5-1 to TRBJ2-2; D might be TRBD1 (6 bases). The germline CDR1 and CDR2 sequences are SGHRS and YFSETQ. V lost 4 bases and J lost 6, with 16 bases in between. This CDR3 is 15 amino acids long.

The chain carries TRBV2 and TRBJ1-2; D not resolved. The germline V and J ends were trimmed by 7 bases and 6 bases, with 18 bases remaining between them. Germline CDR1 reads SNHLY; CDR2 reads FYNNEI. The CDR3 totals 14 residues. CDR3 sequence: CASKRTPPSDGYTF. CDR3 DNA sequence: TGTGCCAGCAAGAGGACCCCCCCGAGCGATGGCTACACCTTC.

The V and J genes are TRBV28 and TRBJ2-2; 7 bases are a match to TRBD1. V shed 8 bases, J shed 4 bases, and the junction held 7 bases outside the gene matches. Looked up from germline, CDR1 is MDHEN and CDR2 is SYDVKM. The CDR3 is 14 amino acids. This chain's CDR3 is CASLGGAITGELFF. CDR3 nucleotide sequence: TGTGCCAGCCTAGGGGGCGCAATCACCGGGGAGCTGTTTTTT.

The chain couples TRBV5-1 to TRBJ2-6; 7 bases align to TRBD1. Losses at the gene ends were 4 bases for V and 2 bases for J; bases not matched to a gene: 3. This CDR3 region has 15 residues. Germline assignment: CDR1 SGHRS and CDR2 YFSETQ. CDR3 region: CASSADRAGANVLTF. The CDR3 DNA follows: TGCGCCAGCAGCGCAGACAGGGCTGGGGCCAACGTCCTGACTTTC.

This clone was recorded a few times. The J gene is TRBJ2-7, the V gene TRBV13; TRBD1 or TRBD2 may be the D gene (6 bases each). Germline CDR1 reads PRHDT; CDR2 reads FYEKMQ (reference sequence). This CDR3 has 15 residues. V was shortened by 4 bases and J by 3 bases, with 16 bases between the two germline ends. The chain's CDR3 is CASSSGASPLYEQYF. The CDR3 nucleotides are TGTGCCAGCAGCTCGGGGGCCAGTCCCCTCTACGAGCAGTACTTC.

This chain connects TRBV7-9 to TRBJ2-5; D is unclear. Germline CDR1 reads SEHNR; CDR2 reads FQNEAQ (reference sequence). The germline V and J ends were trimmed by 1 base and 5 bases, with 8 bases remaining between them. The CDR3 contains 13 residues. Here the CDR3 DNA reads TGTGCCAGCAGCTTAGGCACTCGCGAGACCCAGTACTTC. As protein: CASSLGTRETQYF.

This chain joins TRBV12-3 or TRBV12-4 and TRBJ2-1; possibly TRBD1 or TRBD2 for D (5 bases each). The CDR3 spans 13 residues. Between the trimmed V and J ends, which lost 4 bases and 12 bases, there was a span of 16 bases. This CDR3 is CASSSGTGLWQFF. The CDR3, as DNA: TGTGCCAGCAGTTCCGGTACAGGACTCTGGCAGTTCTTC.